Listed below are T cell receptor beta chains from one sample, sequenced in a study of early T cells in non-severe SARS-CoV-2 infection. One entry per CDR3 protein results from TCRdb running MiXCR on the 5' RACE reads. The sample shows around 57,000 distinct CDR3 sequences, 11% of them seen only once. Sequencing was performed on whole blood. These receptors were obtained from an adult who was a healthcare worker with PCR-confirmed SARS-CoV-2 infection or an uninfected control (not recorded which). Each CDR3 is given without its conserved first and last residue. The order of the fields is CDR3 protein, V gene.

CDR3 protein: ASGGTSGGSYNEQF; V gene: TRBV7-9
CDR3 protein: ASSPGQETQY; V gene: TRBV9
CDR3 protein: ASSPSQAFGSYNEQF; V gene: TRBV5-6
CDR3 protein: AISESYSYEQY; V gene: TRBV10-3
CDR3 protein: ASSSGSYEQY; V gene: TRBV11-2
CDR3 protein: ASSASTGTWDTEAF; V gene: TRBV3-1
CDR3 protein: ASSSAAQTADTQY; V gene: TRBV7-9
CDR3 protein: ASTWDSTDTQY; V gene: TRBV5-1
CDR3 protein: SARLTQGLAGGSYEQY; V gene: TRBV20-1
CDR3 protein: ASSLDTGLNTEAF; V gene: TRBV7-2
CDR3 protein: AGTGEAETQY; V gene: TRBV28